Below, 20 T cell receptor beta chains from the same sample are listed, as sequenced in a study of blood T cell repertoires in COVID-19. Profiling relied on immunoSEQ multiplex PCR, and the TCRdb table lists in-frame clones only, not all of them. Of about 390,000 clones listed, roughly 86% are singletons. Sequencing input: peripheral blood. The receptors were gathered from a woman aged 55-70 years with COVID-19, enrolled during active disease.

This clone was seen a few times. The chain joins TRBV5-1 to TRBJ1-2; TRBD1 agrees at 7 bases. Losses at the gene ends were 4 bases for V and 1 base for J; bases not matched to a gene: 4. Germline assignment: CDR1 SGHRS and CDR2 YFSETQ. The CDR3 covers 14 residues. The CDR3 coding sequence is TGCGCCAGCAGCCGGGACAGAGTTAACTATGGCTACACCTTC. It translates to CASSRDRVNYGYTF.

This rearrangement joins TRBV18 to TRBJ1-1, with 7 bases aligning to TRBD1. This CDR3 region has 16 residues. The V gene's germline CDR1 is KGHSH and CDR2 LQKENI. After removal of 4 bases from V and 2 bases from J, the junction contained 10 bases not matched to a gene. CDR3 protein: CASSLLGQTINTEAFF. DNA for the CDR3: TGTGCCAGCTCACTTTTGGGACAGACGATAAACACTGAAGCTTTCTTT.

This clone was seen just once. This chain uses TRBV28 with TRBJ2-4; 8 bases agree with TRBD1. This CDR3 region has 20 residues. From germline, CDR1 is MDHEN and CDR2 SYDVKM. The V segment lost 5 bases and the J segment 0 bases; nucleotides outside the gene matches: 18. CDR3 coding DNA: TGTGCCAGCAGTCTGGACCGCTGGGGACAGGCAAGCTTAGCCAAAAACATTCAGTACTTC. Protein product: CASSLDRWGQASLAKNIQYF.

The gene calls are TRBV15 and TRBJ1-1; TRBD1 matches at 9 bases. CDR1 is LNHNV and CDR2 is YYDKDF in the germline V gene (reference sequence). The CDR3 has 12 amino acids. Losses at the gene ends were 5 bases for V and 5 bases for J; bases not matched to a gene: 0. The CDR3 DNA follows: TGTGCCACCAGCGGACAGGGGACTGAAGCTTTCTTT. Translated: CATSGQGTEAFF.

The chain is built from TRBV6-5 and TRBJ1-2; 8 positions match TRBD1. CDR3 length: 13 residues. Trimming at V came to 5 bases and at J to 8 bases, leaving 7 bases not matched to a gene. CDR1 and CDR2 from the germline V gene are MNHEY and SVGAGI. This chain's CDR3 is CASSNQGALGYTF. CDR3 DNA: TGTGCCAGCAGTAATCAGGGGGCGCTGGGCTACACCTTC.

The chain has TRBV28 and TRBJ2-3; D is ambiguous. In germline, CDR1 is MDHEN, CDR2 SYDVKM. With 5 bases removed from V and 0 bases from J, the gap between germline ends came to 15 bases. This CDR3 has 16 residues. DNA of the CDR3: TGTGCCAGCAGTCTCCACAGTGGTACTAGCACAGATACGCAGTATTTT. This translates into CASSLHSGTSTDTQYF.

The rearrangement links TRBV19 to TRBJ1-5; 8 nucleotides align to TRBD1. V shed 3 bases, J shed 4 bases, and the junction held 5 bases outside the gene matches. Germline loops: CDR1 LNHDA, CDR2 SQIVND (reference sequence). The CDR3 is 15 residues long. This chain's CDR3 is CASSIFGQGNQPQHF. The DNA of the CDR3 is TGTGCCAGTAGTATTTTTGGACAGGGAAATCAGCCCCAGCATTTT.

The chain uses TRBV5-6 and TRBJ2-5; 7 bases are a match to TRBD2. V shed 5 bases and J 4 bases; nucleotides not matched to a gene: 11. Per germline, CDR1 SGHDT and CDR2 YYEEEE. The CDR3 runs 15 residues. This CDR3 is CASSVTGTGGETQYF. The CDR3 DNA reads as TGTGCCAGCAGTGTGACCGGGACGGGAGGAGAGACCCAGTACTTC.

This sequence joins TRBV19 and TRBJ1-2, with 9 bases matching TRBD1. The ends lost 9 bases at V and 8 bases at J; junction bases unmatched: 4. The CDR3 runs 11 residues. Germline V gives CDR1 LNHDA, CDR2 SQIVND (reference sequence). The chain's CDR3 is CASATGGGYTF. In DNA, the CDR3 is TGTGCCAGCGCGACAGGGGGAGGCTACACCTTC.

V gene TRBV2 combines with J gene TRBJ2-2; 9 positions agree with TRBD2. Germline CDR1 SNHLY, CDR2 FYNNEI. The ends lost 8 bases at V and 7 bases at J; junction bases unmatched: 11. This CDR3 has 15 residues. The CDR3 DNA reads TGTGCCAGCTTACCCGGGACTAGCTGGATCGGGGAGCTGTTTTTT. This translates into CASLPGTSWIGELFF.

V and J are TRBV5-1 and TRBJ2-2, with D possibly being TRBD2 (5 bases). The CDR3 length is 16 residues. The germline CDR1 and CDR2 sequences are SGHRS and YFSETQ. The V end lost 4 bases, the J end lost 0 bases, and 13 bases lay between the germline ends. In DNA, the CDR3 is TGCGCCAGCAGCCCCAGTGCGGGCCCGAACACCGGGGAGCTGTTTTTT. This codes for CASSPSAGPNTGELFF.

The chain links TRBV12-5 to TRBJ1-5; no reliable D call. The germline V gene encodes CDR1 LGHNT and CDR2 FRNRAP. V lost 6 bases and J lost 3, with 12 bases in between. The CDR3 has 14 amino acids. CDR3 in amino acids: CASGAETANQPQHF. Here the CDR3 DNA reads TGTGCTAGTGGCGCGGAGACGGCCAATCAGCCCCAGCATTTT.

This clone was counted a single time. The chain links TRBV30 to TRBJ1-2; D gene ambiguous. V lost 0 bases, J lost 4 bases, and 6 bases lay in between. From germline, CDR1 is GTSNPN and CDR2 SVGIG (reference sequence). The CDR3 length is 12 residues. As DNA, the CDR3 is TGTGCCTGGAGTGTATCAGTCTATGGCTACACCTTC. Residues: CAWSVSVYGYTF.

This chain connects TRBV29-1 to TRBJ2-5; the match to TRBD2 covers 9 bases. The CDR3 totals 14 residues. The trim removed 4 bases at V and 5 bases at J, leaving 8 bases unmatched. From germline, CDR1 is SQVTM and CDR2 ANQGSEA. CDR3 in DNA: TGCAGCGTTGTATTGGGGGCGGGAGGGGAGACCCAGTACTTC. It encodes CSVVLGAGGETQYF.

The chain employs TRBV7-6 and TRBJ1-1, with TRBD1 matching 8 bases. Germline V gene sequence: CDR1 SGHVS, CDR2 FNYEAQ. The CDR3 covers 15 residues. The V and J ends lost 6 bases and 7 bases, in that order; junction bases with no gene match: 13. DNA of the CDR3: TGTGCCAGCAGTCTTTTGGGGGGGACAGGTGTTGAAGCTTTCTTT. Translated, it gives CASSLLGGTGVEAFF. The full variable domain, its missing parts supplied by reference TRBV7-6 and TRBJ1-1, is GAGVSQSPRYKVTKRGQDVALRCDPISGHVSLYWYRQALGQGPEFLTYFNYEAQQDKSGLPNDRFSAERPEGSISTLTIQRTEQRDSAMYRCASSLLGGTGVEAFFGQGTRLTVV.

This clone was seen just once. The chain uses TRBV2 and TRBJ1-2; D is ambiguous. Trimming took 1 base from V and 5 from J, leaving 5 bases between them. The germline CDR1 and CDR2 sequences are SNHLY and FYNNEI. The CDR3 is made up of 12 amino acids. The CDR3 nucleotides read TGTGCCAGCAGTGAAGTCGGTTATGGCTACACCTTC. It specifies CASSEVGYGYTF. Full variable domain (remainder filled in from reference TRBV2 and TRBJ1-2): EPEVTQTPSHQVTQMGQEVILRCVPISNHLYFYWYRQILGQKVEFLVSFYNNEISEKSEIFDDQFSVERPDGSNFTLKIRSTKLEDSAMYFCASSEVGYGYTFGSGTRLTVV.

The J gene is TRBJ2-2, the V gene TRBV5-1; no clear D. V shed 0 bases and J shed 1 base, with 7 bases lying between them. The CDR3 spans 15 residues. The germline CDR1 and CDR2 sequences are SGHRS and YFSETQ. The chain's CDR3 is CASSLVLLNTGELFF. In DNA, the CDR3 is TGCGCCAGCAGCTTGGTCCTTCTGAACACCGGGGAGCTGTTTTTT.

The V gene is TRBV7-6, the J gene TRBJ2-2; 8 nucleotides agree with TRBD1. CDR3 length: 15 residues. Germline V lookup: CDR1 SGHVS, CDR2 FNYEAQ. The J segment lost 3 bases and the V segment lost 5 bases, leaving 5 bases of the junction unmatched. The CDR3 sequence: CASSQDRVDTGELFF. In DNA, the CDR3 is TGTGCCAGCAGCCAGGACAGGGTCGACACCGGGGAGCTGTTTTTT.

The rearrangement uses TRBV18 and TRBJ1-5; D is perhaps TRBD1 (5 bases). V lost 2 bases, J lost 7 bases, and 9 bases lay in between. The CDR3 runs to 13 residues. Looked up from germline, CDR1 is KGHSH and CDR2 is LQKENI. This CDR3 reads CASSPIDRQPQHF. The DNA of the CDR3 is TGTGCCAGCTCACCAATAGACAGACAGCCCCAGCATTTT.

The CDR3 DNA follows: TGTGCCAGCAGCTTAGGCTTAGGGGTTTCCACTGAAGCTTTCTTT. It is translated as CASSLGLGVSTEAFF. The chain carries TRBV13 and TRBJ1-1; D might be TRBD1 (5 bases). Germline V gene data show CDR1 as PRHDT and CDR2 as FYEKMQ (reference sequence). The germline V and J ends were trimmed by 0 bases and 4 bases, with 12 bases remaining between them. The CDR3 has 15 amino acids.